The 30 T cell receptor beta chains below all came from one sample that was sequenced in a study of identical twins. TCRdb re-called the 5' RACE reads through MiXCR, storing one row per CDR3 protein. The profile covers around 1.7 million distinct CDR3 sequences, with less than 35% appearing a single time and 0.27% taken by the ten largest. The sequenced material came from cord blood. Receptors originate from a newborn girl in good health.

CDR3 sequence (DNA): TGTGCCACCAGTGATTTCATTGGAGATACGCAGTATTTT. This sequence encodes CATSDFIGDTQYF. The V call is TRBV24-1, the J call TRBJ2-3; D is unclear. This CDR3 region has 13 residues. The ends were cut back, 1 base at V and 5 bases at J, with 6 bases in the middle. CDR1 is KGHDR and CDR2 is SFDVKD in the germline V gene.

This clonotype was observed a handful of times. CDR3 bases: TGTGCCAGCAGCTTAAATCGGGACAGAAGCTCCTACGAGCAGTACTTC. This gives the protein CASSLNRDRSSYEQYF. The chain carries TRBV7-9 and TRBJ2-7; the match to TRBD1 covers 7 bases. V was clipped by 2 bases and J by 0 bases; unmatched bases: 7. CDR1 is SEHNR, CDR2 FQNEAQ, per germline (reference sequence). The CDR3 loop spans 16 amino acids.

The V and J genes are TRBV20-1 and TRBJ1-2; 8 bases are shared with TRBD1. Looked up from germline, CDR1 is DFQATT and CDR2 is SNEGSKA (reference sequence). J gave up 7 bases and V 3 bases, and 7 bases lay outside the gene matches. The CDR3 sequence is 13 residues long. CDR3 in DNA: TGCAGTGCTAGTCGTCAGGGGGCGCCTGGCTACACCTTC. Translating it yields CSASRQGAPGYTF.

The CDR3 is CASSELAGKETQYF. The CDR3 DNA is TGTGCCAGCAGTGAACTAGCGGGGAAAGAGACCCAGTACTTC. The chain is built from TRBV12-3 or TRBV12-4 and TRBJ2-5; 10 bases map to TRBD2. There are 14 residues in the CDR3. V was clipped by 5 bases and J by 3 bases; unmatched bases: 3.

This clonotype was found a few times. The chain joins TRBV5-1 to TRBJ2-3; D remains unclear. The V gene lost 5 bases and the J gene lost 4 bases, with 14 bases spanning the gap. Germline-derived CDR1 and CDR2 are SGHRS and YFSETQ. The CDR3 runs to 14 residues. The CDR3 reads CASRPSASADTQYF. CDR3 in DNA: TGCGCCAGCAGACCCAGCGCCAGCGCAGATACGCAGTATTTT.

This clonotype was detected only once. The CDR3 DNA is TGTGCCAGCAGCTTGGTCCAGGGCTATCAGCCCCAGCATTTT. Its protein product is CASSLVQGYQPQHF. The chain has TRBV5-5 and TRBJ1-5, with D possibly being TRBD1 (5 bases). The CDR3 runs 14 residues. CDR1 and CDR2 from the germline V gene are SGHKS and YYEKEE (reference sequence). With 0 bases removed from V and 5 bases from J, the gap between germline ends came to 9 bases.

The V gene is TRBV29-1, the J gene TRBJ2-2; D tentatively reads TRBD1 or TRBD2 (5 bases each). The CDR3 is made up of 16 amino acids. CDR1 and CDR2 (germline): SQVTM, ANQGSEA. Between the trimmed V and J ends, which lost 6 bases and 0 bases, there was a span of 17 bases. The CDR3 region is CSVDSGTYSNTGELFF. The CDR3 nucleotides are TGCAGCGTCGACTCCGGGACCTACTCGAACACCGGGGAGCTGTTTTTT.

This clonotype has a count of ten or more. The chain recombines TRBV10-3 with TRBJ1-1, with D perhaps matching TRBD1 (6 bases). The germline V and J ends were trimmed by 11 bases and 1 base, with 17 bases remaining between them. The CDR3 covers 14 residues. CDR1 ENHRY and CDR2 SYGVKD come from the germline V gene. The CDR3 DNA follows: TGTGCCGCTACACAGGGTAGGGAGAACACTGAAGCTTTCTTT. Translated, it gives CAATQGRENTEAFF.

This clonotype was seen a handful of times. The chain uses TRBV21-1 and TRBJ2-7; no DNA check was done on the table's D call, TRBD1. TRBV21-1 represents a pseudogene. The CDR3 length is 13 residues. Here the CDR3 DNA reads TGTGCCAGCCCCGGGACAGGTAACTACGAGCAGTACTTC. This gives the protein CASPGTGNYEQYF.

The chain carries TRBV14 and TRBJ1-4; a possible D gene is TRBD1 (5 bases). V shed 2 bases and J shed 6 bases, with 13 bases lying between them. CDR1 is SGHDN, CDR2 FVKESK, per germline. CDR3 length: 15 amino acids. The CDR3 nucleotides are TGTGCCAGCAGCCAACATCCACAGGTGGATGAAAAACTGTTTTTT. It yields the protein CASSQHPQVDEKLFF.

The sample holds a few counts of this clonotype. This CDR3 reads CASSLSGQGYNQPQHF. For the CDR3, the DNA is TGTGCCAGCAGCTTGTCCGGACAGGGTTATAATCAGCCCCAGCATTTT. The genes are TRBV3-1 and TRBJ1-5; 8 bases are a match to TRBD1. This CDR3 spans 16 amino acids. V lost 5 bases, J lost 4 bases, and 10 bases stayed unmatched. The germline gives CDR1 LGHDT, CDR2 YNNKEL (reference sequence).

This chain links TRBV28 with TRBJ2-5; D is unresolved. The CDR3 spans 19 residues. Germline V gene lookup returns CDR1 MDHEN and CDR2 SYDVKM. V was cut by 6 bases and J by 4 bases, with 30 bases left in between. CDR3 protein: CASSNGPQDHGYLGETQYF. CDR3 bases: TGTGCCAGCAGCAATGGTCCGCAGGACCACGGGTATCTTGGAGAGACCCAGTACTTC.

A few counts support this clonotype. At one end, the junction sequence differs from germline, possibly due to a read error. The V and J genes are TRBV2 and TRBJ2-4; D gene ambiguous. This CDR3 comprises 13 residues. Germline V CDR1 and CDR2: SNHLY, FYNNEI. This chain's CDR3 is CASNEGLPDIQYF. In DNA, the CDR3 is TGTGCCAGCAATGAAGGCCTTCCGGACATTCAGTACTTC.

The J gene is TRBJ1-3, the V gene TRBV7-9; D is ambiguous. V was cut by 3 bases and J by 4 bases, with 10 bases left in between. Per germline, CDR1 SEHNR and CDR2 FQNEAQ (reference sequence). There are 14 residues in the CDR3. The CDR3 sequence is CASSLSQIGNTIYF. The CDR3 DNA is TGTGCCAGCAGCTTGAGTCAAATCGGAAACACCATATATTTT.

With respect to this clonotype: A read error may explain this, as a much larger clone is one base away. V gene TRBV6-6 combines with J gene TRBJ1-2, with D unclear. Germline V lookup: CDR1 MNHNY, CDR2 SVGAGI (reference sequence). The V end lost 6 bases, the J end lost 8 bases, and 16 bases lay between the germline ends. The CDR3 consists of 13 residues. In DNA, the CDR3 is TGTGCCAGCAGACCTCGGGGAGCTGGGGGCTACACCTTC. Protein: CASRPRGAGGYTF.

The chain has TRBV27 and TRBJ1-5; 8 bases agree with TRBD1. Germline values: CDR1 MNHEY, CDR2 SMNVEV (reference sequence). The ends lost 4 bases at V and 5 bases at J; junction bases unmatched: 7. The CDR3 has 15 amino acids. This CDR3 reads CASSSDRGGYQPQHF. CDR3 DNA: TGTGCCAGCAGTTCCGACAGGGGAGGGTATCAGCCCCAGCATTTT.

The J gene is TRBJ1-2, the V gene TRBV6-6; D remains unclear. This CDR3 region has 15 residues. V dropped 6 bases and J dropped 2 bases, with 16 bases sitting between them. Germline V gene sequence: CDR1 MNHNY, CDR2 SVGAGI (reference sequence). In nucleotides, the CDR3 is TGTGCCAGCAGCACCAATCCTCCGGGAAACTATGGCTACACCTTC. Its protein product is CASSTNPPGNYGYTF.

The CDR3 DNA sequence: TGTGCCAGCAGTTCTACAGGGGGCTGGGGCACTGAAGCTTTCTTT. It yields the protein CASSSTGGWGTEAFF. This chain joins TRBV27 and TRBJ1-1; 9 bases match TRBD1. The CDR3 is made up of 15 amino acids. Germline values: CDR1 MNHEY, CDR2 SMNVEV (reference sequence). Unmatched junction bases numbered 7, after V lost 4 bases and J lost 4 bases.

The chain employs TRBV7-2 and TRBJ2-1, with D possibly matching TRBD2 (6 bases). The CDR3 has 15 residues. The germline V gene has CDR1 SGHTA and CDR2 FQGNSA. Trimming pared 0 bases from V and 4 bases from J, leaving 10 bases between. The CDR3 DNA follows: TGTGCCAGCAGCTTAGCCCTAGCGTATTACAATGAGCAGTTCTTC. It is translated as CASSLALAYYNEQFF.

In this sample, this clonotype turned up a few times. The CDR3 spells CATSSGVGPAKNIQYF. The CDR3 DNA sequence: TGTGCCACCAGCAGTGGAGTCGGCCCAGCCAAAAACATTCAGTACTTC. The V call is TRBV15, the J call TRBJ2-4; unclear D gene. The CDR3 contains 16 residues. V was trimmed by 3 bases and J by 0 bases, leaving 12 bases between them. CDR1 is LNHNV and CDR2 is YYDKDF in the germline V gene (reference sequence). The entire variable domain, with the rest obtained from reference TRBV15 and TRBJ2-4, is as follows: DAMVIQNPRYQVTQFGKPVTLSCSQTLNHNVMYWYQQKSSQAPKLLFHYYDKDFNNEADTPDNFQSRRPNTSFCFLDIRSPGLGDTAMYLCATSSGVGPAKNIQYFGAGTRLSVL.

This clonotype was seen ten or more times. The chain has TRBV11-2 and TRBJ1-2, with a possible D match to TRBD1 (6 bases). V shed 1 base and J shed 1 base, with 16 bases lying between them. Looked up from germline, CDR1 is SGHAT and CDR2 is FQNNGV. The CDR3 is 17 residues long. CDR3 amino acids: CASSLVATGLDNYGYTF. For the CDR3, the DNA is TGTGCCAGCAGCTTAGTTGCCACAGGGTTGGATAACTATGGCTACACCTTC. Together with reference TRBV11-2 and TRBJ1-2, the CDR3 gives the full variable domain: EAGVAQSPRYKIIEKRQSVAFWCNPISGHATLYWYQQILGQGPKLLIQFQNNGVVDDSQLPKDRFSAERLKGVDSTLKIQPAKLEDSAVYLCASSLVATGLDNYGYTFGSGTRLTVV.

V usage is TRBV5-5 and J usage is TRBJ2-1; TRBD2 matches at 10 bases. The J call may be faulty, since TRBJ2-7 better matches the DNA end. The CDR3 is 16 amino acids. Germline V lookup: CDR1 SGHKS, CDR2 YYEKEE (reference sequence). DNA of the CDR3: TGTGCCAGCAGCTCACCGGGACTAGCGATCTACAATGAGCAGTACTTC. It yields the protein CASSSPGLAIYNEQYF.

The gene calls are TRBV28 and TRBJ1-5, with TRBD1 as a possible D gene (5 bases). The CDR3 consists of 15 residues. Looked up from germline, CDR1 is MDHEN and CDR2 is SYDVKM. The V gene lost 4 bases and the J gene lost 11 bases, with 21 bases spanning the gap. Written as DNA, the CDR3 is TGTGCCAGCAGTTACGGAGTATCAGCCAGGGAGACCCAGCATTTT. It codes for CASSYGVSARETQHF.

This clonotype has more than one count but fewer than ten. The CDR3 region has the DNA TGTGCCAGCAGCCATGGCCAAACTGAGCAGTTCTTC. This encodes CASSHGQTEQFF. The chain employs TRBV3-1 and TRBJ2-1, with D hard to call. Germline CDR1 is LGHDT and CDR2 is YNNKEL (reference sequence). This CDR3 has 12 amino acids. V lost 3 bases to trimming and J lost 9 bases, with 9 bases between them.

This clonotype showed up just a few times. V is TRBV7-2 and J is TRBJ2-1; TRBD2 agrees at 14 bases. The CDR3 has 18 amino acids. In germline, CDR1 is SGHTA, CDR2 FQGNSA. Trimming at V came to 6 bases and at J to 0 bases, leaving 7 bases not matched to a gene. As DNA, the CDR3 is TGTGCCAGCAGACCTGGACTAGCGGGAGGCCTCTCCTACAATGAGCAGTTCTTC. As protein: CASRPGLAGGLSYNEQFF.

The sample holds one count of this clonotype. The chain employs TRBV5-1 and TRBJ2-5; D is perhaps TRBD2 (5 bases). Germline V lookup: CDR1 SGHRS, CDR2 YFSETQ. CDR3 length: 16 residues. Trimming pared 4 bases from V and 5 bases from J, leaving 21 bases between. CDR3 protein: CASSRDVVSSRETQYF. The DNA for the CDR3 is TGCGCCAGCAGCCGGGATGTAGTATCTTCTCGGGAGACCCAGTACTTC.

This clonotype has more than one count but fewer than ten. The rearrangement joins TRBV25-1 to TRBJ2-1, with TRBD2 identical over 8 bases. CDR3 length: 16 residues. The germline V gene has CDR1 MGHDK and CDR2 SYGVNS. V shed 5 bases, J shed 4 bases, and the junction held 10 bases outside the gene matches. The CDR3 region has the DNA TGTGCCAGCAGTCCCCCCTTGCGGGAGGTTTACAATGAGCAGTTCTTC. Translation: CASSPPLREVYNEQFF.

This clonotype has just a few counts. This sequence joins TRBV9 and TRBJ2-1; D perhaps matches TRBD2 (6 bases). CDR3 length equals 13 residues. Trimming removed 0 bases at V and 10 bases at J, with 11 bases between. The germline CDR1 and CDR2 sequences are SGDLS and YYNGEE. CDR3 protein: CASSVASEAEQFF. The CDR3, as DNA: TGTGCCAGCAGCGTAGCTAGCGAAGCCGAGCAGTTCTTC. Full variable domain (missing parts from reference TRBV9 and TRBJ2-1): DSGVTQTPKHLITATGQRVTLRCSPRSGDLSVYWYQQSLDQGLQFLIQYYNGEERAKGNILERFSAQQFPDLHSELNLSSLELGDSALYFCASSVASEAEQFFGPGTRLTVL.

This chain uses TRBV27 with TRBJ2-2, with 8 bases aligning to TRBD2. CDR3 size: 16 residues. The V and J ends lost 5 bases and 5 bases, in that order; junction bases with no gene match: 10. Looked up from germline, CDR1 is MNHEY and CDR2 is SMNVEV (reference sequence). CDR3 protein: CASSPKAGARTGELFF. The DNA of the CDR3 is TGTGCCAGCAGTCCGAAAGCGGGAGCGAGGACCGGGGAGCTGTTTTTT.

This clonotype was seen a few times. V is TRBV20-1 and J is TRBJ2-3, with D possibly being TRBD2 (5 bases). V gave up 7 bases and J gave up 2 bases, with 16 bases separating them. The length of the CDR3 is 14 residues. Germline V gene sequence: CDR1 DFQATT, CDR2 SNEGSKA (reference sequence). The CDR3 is CSGRGRAHTDTQYF. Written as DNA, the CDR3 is TGCAGTGGGAGAGGGCGGGCTCACACAGATACGCAGTATTTT.